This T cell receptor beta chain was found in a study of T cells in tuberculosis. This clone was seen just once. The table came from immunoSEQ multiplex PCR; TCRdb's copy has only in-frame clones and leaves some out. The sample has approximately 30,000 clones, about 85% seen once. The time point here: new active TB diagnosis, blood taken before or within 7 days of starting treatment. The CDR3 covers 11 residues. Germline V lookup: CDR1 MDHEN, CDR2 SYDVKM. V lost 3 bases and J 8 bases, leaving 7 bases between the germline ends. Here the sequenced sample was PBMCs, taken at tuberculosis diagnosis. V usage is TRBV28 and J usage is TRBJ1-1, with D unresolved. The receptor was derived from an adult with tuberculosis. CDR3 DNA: TGTGCCAGCAGTTTTAACCGGGAAGCTTTCTTT. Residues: CASSFNREAFF.